This T cell receptor beta chain was obtained from a study of sequential checkpoint blockade in melanoma. Repertoires were generated with immunoSEQ multiplex PCR, while TCRdb's copy carries only in-frame clones and drops some. The sample records around 18,000 clones, roughly 61% being singletons. The treatment was: randomized to nivolumab then ipilimumab (arm A) or the reverse (arm B). Live CD3+CD8+ CD19− CD56− cells were sorted from PBMCs. The sequence was obtained from a human donor with melanoma. The material sequenced was CD8+ T cells sorted from blood (inferred from file names), taken from a patient given nivolumab and ipilimumab in sequence.

CDR3 sequence (DNA): TGTGCCAGCAGCTACAGGGAGGACGAGCAGTACTTC. Protein sequence: CASSYREDEQYF. The chain uses TRBV6-5 and TRBJ2-7, with D perhaps given as TRBD1 or TRBD2 (6 bases each). V was trimmed by 6 bases and J by 5 bases, leaving 11 bases between them. CDR3 length: 12 amino acids. In germline, CDR1 is MNHEY, CDR2 SVGAGI.